What follows are 29 T cell receptor beta chains derived from one specimen sequenced in a study of human T cells and chemical hapten exposure. One entry per CDR3 protein, called by TCRdb with MiXCR from the RACE reads. The table shows approximately 52,000 distinct CDR3 sequences, with about a tenth occurring only once. Sample time point: pre-sensitization, week 0. As to treatment: therapeutic diphenylcyclopropenone sensitization with weekly scalp DPC. The sample in question was whole blood, obtained in connection with sensitization to the hapten diphenylcyclopropenone (DPC). All receptors derive from a woman in her 40s with alopecia areata. Some clones in this sample may be carry-over from other donors' samples.

This chain joins TRBV7-8 and TRBJ1-5; 8 positions agree with TRBD1. J gave up 0 bases and V 4 bases, and 11 bases lay outside the gene matches. The germline V gene has CDR1 SGHVS and CDR2 FQNEAQ. CDR3 length: 18 residues. CDR3 in amino acids: CASSSGTGLLDSNQPQHF. The CDR3 DNA sequence: TGTGCCAGCAGCTCAGGGACAGGCCTCTTGGATAGCAATCAGCCCCAGCATTTT.

There are a few counts of this clonotype. This chain connects TRBV20-1 to TRBJ2-1; D ambiguous. The CDR3 covers 10 residues. Per germline, CDR1 DFQATT and CDR2 SNEGSKA (reference sequence). Trimming took 5 bases from V and 5 from J, leaving 4 bases between them. Written as DNA, the CDR3 is TGCAGTGCTGCAGACAATGAGCAGTTCTTC. Its protein product is CSAADNEQFF.

This clonotype has at least ten counts. The CDR3 coding sequence is TGTGCCAGCAGTGATCGGAGGGAGGCCTATGGCTACACCTTC. Encoded protein: CASSDRREAYGYTF. The gene calls are TRBV25-1 and TRBJ1-2, with D unresolved. Germline V gene lookup returns CDR1 MGHDK and CDR2 SYGVNS. V gave up 3 bases and J gave up 4 bases, with 12 bases separating them. The CDR3 runs to 14 residues.

This clonotype was found many times. J is TRBJ2-4 and V is TRBV19; D might be TRBD1 or TRBD2, each matching 5 bases. V lost 10 bases to trimming and J lost 9 bases, with 19 bases between them. Germline lookup yields CDR1 LNHDA and CDR2 SQIVND (reference sequence). The CDR3 is made up of 13 amino acids. The CDR3 coding sequence is TGTGCCACCTCAGGGATGGCGAGCGGCATTCAGTACTTC. This sequence encodes CATSGMASGIQYF.

This clonotype turned up a few times. V usage is TRBV3-1 and J usage is TRBJ1-4; D call uncertain. The CDR3 totals 13 residues. The V gene's germline CDR1 is LGHDT and CDR2 YNNKEL (reference sequence). The V end lost 0 bases, the J end lost 8 bases, and 7 bases lay between the germline ends. The CDR3 sequence: CASSQELGEKLFF. The CDR3 region has the DNA TGTGCCAGCAGCCAAGAGCTCGGAGAAAAACTGTTTTTT.

The J gene is TRBJ1-3, the V gene TRBV28; 9 positions agree with TRBD1. This CDR3 contains 15 residues. Per the germline V gene, CDR1 is MDHEN and CDR2 is SYDVKM. V lost 6 bases and J lost 0; bases outside the gene matches: 3. CDR3 coding DNA: TGTGCCAGCAGGGGACAGGGCCTCTCTGGAAACACCATATATTTT. Translation: CASRGQGLSGNTIYF.

The table lists this clonotype with many counts. The chain joins TRBV14 to TRBJ1-6, with D unclear. Germline loops: CDR1 SGHDN, CDR2 FVKESK. The CDR3 is 18 residues long. The V gene lost 4 bases and the J gene lost 8 bases, with 24 bases spanning the gap. In DNA form, the CDR3 reads TGTGCCAGCAGCCTCTTCCATCAGAGCAGGTTGAATGATTCACCCCTCCACTTT. Translating it yields CASSLFHQSRLNDSPLHF.

The chain has TRBV6-2 or TRBV6-3 and TRBJ2-1; D not resolved. The germline CDR1 and CDR2 sequences are MNHEY and SVGEGT. The CDR3 sequence is 11 residues long. Trimming removed 5 bases from V and 6 bases from J, with 5 bases in between. For the CDR3, the DNA is TGTGCCAGCAGTAGAGGCAATGAGCAGTTCTTC. Translation gives CASSRGNEQFF.

The V call is TRBV6-1, the J call TRBJ2-7; TRBD1 aligns across 8 bases. The CDR3 extends over 15 amino acids. V shed 2 bases, J shed 6 bases, and the junction held 9 bases outside the gene matches. The germline gives CDR1 MNHNS, CDR2 SASEGT. CDR3 residues: CASSEITMDRAEQYF. Written as DNA, the CDR3 is TGTGCCAGCAGTGAAATTACTATGGACAGGGCCGAGCAGTACTTC.

This clonotype came up a few times. For the CDR3, the DNA is TGCAGTGCTAGAGATTCTCGCGGGGGGTTGAATGAGCAGTTCTTC. Translation gives CSARDSRGGLNEQFF. The V and J genes are TRBV20-1 and TRBJ2-1; 8 positions match TRBD2. This CDR3 has 15 amino acids. V shed 0 bases and J 7 bases; nucleotides not matched to a gene: 8. From germline, CDR1 is DFQATT and CDR2 SNEGSKA (reference sequence).

The V gene is TRBV5-6, the J gene TRBJ1-1, with D perhaps matching TRBD1 (6 bases). Trimming stripped 1 base from V and 1 base from J, with 8 bases between. CDR1 is SGHDT and CDR2 is YYEEEE in the germline V gene. The length of the CDR3 is 14 residues. The CDR3 nucleotides are TGTGCCAGCAGCTTGCCGGACAGGAACACTGAAGCTTTCTTT. Its translation is CASSLPDRNTEAFF.

This clonotype was found many times. The chain couples TRBV20-1 to TRBJ2-3, with unresolved D. Trimming removed 4 bases from V and 0 bases from J, with 5 bases in between. Germline V gene data show CDR1 as DFQATT and CDR2 as SNEGSKA (reference sequence). This CDR3 comprises 12 residues. The CDR3 loop reads CSATDSTDTQYF. The CDR3 DNA sequence: TGCAGTGCTACTGATAGCACAGATACGCAGTATTTT.

Many counts were recorded for this clonotype. V gene TRBV7-2 combines with J gene TRBJ1-4; weak D call: TRBD1 (6 bases). CDR1 is SGHTA, CDR2 FQGNSA, per germline. There are 16 residues in the CDR3. Trimming pared 0 bases from V and 8 bases from J, leaving 16 bases between. The CDR3 DNA sequence: TGTGCCAGCAGCTTAGCTGGCAGCAGGGGTCTAGAAAAACTGTTTTTT. Amino acids: CASSLAGSRGLEKLFF.

The chain recombines TRBV7-3 with TRBJ2-3; TRBD2 matches 11 bases. With 2 bases clipped from V and 3 bases from J, the junction kept 4 bases outside the gene matches. The CDR3 is made up of 16 amino acids. Germline values: CDR1 SGHTA, CDR2 FQGTGA. As DNA, the CDR3 is TGTGCCAGCAGCTTAGGCCTAGCGGGGGGAACAGATACGCAGTATTTT. Translation gives CASSLGLAGGTDTQYF.

This clonotype has at least ten counts. The CDR3, as DNA: TGTGCCAGCAGGGGGACAGGGGTAGAGACCCAGTACTTC. The encoded protein is CASRGTGVETQYF. V usage is TRBV12-3 or TRBV12-4 and J usage is TRBJ2-5, with 10 nucleotides matching TRBD1. This CDR3 contains 13 residues. Trimming took 6 bases from V and 4 from J; bases not matched to a gene: 2.

This clonotype was observed many times. V gene TRBV6-1 combines with J gene TRBJ2-1, with 8 bases aligning to TRBD1. The CDR3 contains 14 residues. V lost 7 bases, J lost 7 bases, and 9 bases stayed unmatched. Germline CDR1 reads MNHNS; CDR2 reads SASEGT. The CDR3 region is CASIRTGWTNEQFF. The DNA for the CDR3 is TGTGCCAGCATCCGGACAGGGTGGACGAATGAGCAGTTCTTC.

The sample holds many counts of this clonotype. The chain combines TRBV6-2 or TRBV6-3 with TRBJ1-5; tentative D call: TRBD1 (5 bases). Trimming cost V 0 bases and J 2 bases, with 14 bases left between them. Germline values: CDR1 MNHEY, CDR2 SVGEGT. The CDR3 contains 17 residues. CDR3 nucleotide sequence: TGTGCCAGCAGTTACTCCTTCGGGGGAGGTCGCAATCAGCCCCAGCATTTT. Translating it yields CASSYSFGGGRNQPQHF.

In regard to this clonotype: This may stem from a read error, because a much larger clone lies one nucleotide away. The chain recombines TRBV5-1 with TRBJ2-7; TRBD1 matches 10 bases. Germline-derived CDR1 and CDR2 are SGHRS and YFSETQ. This CDR3 is 14 amino acids long. CDR3 bases: TGCCCCAGCAGCTTGGACTGGACAGGGGGTGAGCAGTACTTC. It codes for CPSSLDWTGGEQYF.

The chain recombines TRBV28 with TRBJ2-7, with D possibly matching TRBD1 (6 bases). Trimming took 9 bases from V and 0 from J, leaving 9 bases between them. The CDR3 has 12 amino acids. Germline V gene sequence: CDR1 MDHEN, CDR2 SYDVKM. DNA for the CDR3: TGTGCCAGTAGGGACATCTCCTACGAGCAGTACTTC. It codes for CASRDISYEQYF.

This clonotype was counted ten times or more. The chain couples TRBV5-6 to TRBJ2-3, with 8 bases fitting TRBD2. The CDR3 extends over 17 amino acids. V was pared by 2 bases and J by 0 bases, with 8 bases of the junction left unmatched. Per the germline V gene, CDR1 is SGHDT and CDR2 is YYEEEE. CDR3 in DNA: TGTGCCAGCAGCTTCGGGGCAGGCGGGGGGAGCACAGATACGCAGTATTTT. Translated, it gives CASSFGAGGGSTDTQYF. The variable domain in full, completed from reference TRBV5-6 and TRBJ2-3, reads DAGVTQSPTHLIKTRGQQVTLRCSPKSGHDTVSWYQQALGQGPQFIFQYYEEEERQRGNFPDRFSGHQFPNYSSELNVNALLLGDSALYLCASSFGAGGGSTDTQYFGPGTRLTVL.

Only a few counts were recorded for this clonotype. The chain's CDR3 is CASSLSPGELFF. DNA for the CDR3: TGTGCCAGCAGTTTATCCCCCGGGGAGCTGTTTTTT. The rearrangement links TRBV28 to TRBJ2-2, with D hard to call. Trimming cost V 1 base and J 6 bases, with 3 bases left between them. The CDR3 spans 12 residues. Germline V lookup: CDR1 MDHEN, CDR2 SYDVKM.

This clonotype was recorded many times. The genes are TRBV27 and TRBJ2-7; D is ambiguous. CDR3 size: 13 residues. V gave up 5 bases and J gave up 3 bases, with 11 bases separating them. Germline CDR1 is MNHEY and CDR2 is SMNVEV (reference sequence). The chain's CDR3 is CASSPSYGYEQYF. The DNA for the CDR3 is TGTGCCAGCAGTCCCTCTTACGGCTACGAGCAGTACTTC.

Ten or more counts support this clonotype. V is TRBV5-1 and J is TRBJ2-5; 9 bases are shared with TRBD1. The CDR3 extends over 13 amino acids. The V and J ends lost 3 bases and 5 bases, in that order; junction bases with no gene match: 2. Per germline, CDR1 SGHRS and CDR2 YFSETQ. CDR3 DNA: TGCGCCAGCAGCTGGACAGGGGCGGAGACCCAGTACTTC. As protein: CASSWTGAETQYF.

This sequence joins TRBV3-1 and TRBJ2-7; D uncertain. The ends were cut back, 1 base at V and 1 base at J, with 8 bases in the middle. The CDR3 consists of 14 residues. CDR1 LGHDT and CDR2 YNNKEL come from the germline V gene (reference sequence). CDR3 coding DNA: TGTGCCAGCAGCCAAGCCGACCGTTCCTACGAGCAGTACTTC. This sequence encodes CASSQADRSYEQYF.

V usage is TRBV28 and J usage is TRBJ1-2; D is possibly TRBD1 (6 bases). V lost 3 bases to trimming and J lost 10 bases, with 12 bases between them. The germline CDR1 and CDR2 sequences are MDHEN and SYDVKM. This CDR3 is built from 12 residues. The CDR3 loop reads CASSFRGANYTF. In nucleotides, the CDR3 is TGTGCCAGCAGTTTTAGGGGGGCTAACTACACCTTC.

This clonotype was found many times. The J gene is TRBJ2-7, the V gene TRBV4-1, with 11 bases matching TRBD2. J lost 0 bases, V lost 1 base, and 2 bases had no gene match. There are 16 residues in the CDR3. Germline CDR1 MGHRA, CDR2 YSYEKL. The CDR3, as DNA: TGCGCCAGCAGCCAAGCACTAGCGGGGGCCTCCTACGAGCAGTACTTC. It translates to CASSQALAGASYEQYF.

The genes are TRBV29-1 and TRBJ1-1; 8 nucleotides match TRBD1. The CDR3 contains 10 residues. Germline V gene sequence: CDR1 SQVTM, CDR2 ANQGSEA. With 6 bases clipped from V and 14 bases from J, the junction kept 8 bases outside the gene matches. The CDR3 DNA is TGCAGCGTGGACAGGGACGTCGAGTTCTTT. Residues: CSVDRDVEFF.

This clonotype was recorded many times. The V call is TRBV5-5, the J call TRBJ1-1, with a possible D match to TRBD1 (5 bases). The V end was cut by 5 bases, the J end by 1 base, with 9 bases between. Germline CDR1 and CDR2: SGHKS and YYEKEE (reference sequence). CDR3 length: 13 amino acids. CDR3 nucleotide sequence: TGTGCCAGCAGACCCCAGGGGAACACTGAAGCTTTCTTT. It yields the protein CASRPQGNTEAFF.

This clonotype was found a few times. V and J are TRBV4-1 and TRBJ2-1; D could derive from TRBD1 or TRBD2 (5 bases each). V shed 0 bases and J shed 6 bases, with 9 bases lying between them. This CDR3 has 14 residues. CDR1 is MGHRA, CDR2 YSYEKL, per germline. The DNA of the CDR3 is TGCGCCAGCAGCCAAGATCCAGGGAGCAATGAGCAGTTCTTC. Translating gives CASSQDPGSNEQFF.